The 8 T cell receptor beta chains in this list originate from one sample, sequenced in a study of radiotherapy plus CTLA-4 blockade in lung cancer (dated by TCRdb to the late 2010s). The library was obtained by the immunoSEQ multiplex PCR assay. What TCRdb holds here is the immuneACCESS table cut down to in-frame rearrangements. Part of the clones is not present; checked against another copy, under half of the missing clones reflect an unresolved V gene, and the others are unexplained. For this sample there are over 80,000 clones; 80% to 90% appear just once. The ten most abundant clones make up more than 0.75% of the sample. The source material was peripheral blood, sampled from a patient treated with radiotherapy plus ipilimumab. The receptors here all came from a human donor with non-small cell lung cancer who had stable disease on radiotherapy plus ipilimumab.

The chain uses TRBV30 and TRBJ1-6; maybe TRBD1 (6 bases). CDR3 length: 14 residues. The germline CDR1 and CDR2 sequences are GTSNPN and SVGIG (reference sequence). Between the trimmed V and J ends, which lost 0 bases and 6 bases, there was a span of 9 bases. The CDR3 sequence is CAWSVGGTNSPLHF. CDR3 DNA sequence: TGTGCCTGGAGTGTAGGGGGAACTAATTCACCCCTCCACTTT.

CDR3 protein: CASSETGTVKSGELFF. In nucleotides, the CDR3 is TGTGCCAGCAGTGAAACGGGGACAGTTAAGTCCGGGGAGCTGTTTTTT. V gene TRBV6-4 combines with J gene TRBJ2-2, with 7 nucleotides matching TRBD1. The CDR3 is made up of 16 amino acids. Germline V gene lookup returns CDR1 MRHNA and CDR2 SNTAGT. J was trimmed by 6 bases and V by 3 bases; bases with no gene match: 10.

The rearrangement uses TRBV10-3 and TRBJ2-5; D ambiguous. The DNA matches TRBJ2-7 better at its end, which makes the J call doubtful. CDR1 is ENHRY, CDR2 SYGVKD, per germline. The CDR3 runs to 12 residues. The CDR3 sequence is CAIRSVQDEQYF. The CDR3 bases are TGTGCCATCAGGTCGGTACAAGACGAGCAGTACTTC.

The V and J genes are TRBV11-2 and TRBJ2-1; no definite D call. Looked up from germline, CDR1 is SGHAT and CDR2 is FQNNGV. The CDR3 is made up of 15 amino acids. With 3 bases removed from V and 3 bases from J, the gap between germline ends came to 12 bases. The CDR3 DNA reads TGTGCCAGCAGCTTTGGCAGCCTGGGCTACAATGAGCAGTTCTTC. It encodes CASSFGSLGYNEQFF.

The chain recombines TRBV19 with TRBJ1-2, with D perhaps matching TRBD1 (5 bases). The germline gives CDR1 LNHDA, CDR2 SQIVND (reference sequence). The CDR3 covers 16 residues. V was shortened by 6 bases and J by 5 bases, with 22 bases between the two germline ends. This chain's CDR3 is CASSHTRAQSLYGYTF. The CDR3 nucleotides are TGTGCCAGTAGCCACACCAGGGCCCAGTCTTTATATGGCTACACCTTC.

The J gene is TRBJ2-5, the V gene TRBV5-1; 8 nucleotides align to TRBD1. This CDR3 spans 15 amino acids. Per the germline V gene, CDR1 is SGHRS and CDR2 is YFSETQ. V trimming: 6 bases; J trimming: 2 bases; junction bases outside the gene matches: 9. CDR3 sequence: CASKTLGQGQETQYF. The CDR3 coding sequence is TGCGCCAGCAAAACCCTAGGACAGGGTCAAGAGACCCAGTACTTC.

This clone was seen more than once but under ten times. The CDR3, as DNA: TGCGCCAGCAGCATCCGGACTACCGAGCAGTACTTC. Residues: CASSIRTTEQYF. The chain recombines TRBV5-1 with TRBJ2-7, with D tentatively TRBD2 (6 bases). In germline, CDR1 is SGHRS, CDR2 YFSETQ. The CDR3 extends over 12 amino acids. V shed 4 bases and J shed 6 bases, with 11 bases lying between them.

On this clone itself: The junction and the germline gene differ at one end; a read error may be behind it. This chain joins TRBV6-1 and TRBJ2-7; D is unclear. The germline gives CDR1 MNHNS, CDR2 SASEGT. The CDR3 is made up of 12 amino acids. The DNA of the CDR3 is TGTACCAGCAGTGAAGGGCAGCCCGTATTGTACTTC. This gives the protein CTSSEGQPVLYF.